Below are 29 T cell receptor beta chains sequenced from a single sample in a study of blood T cell repertoires in COVID-19. Produced via immunoSEQ multiplex PCR; TCRdb's table is partial and in-frame only. The sample lists about 160,000 clones; approximately 82% were seen once. The sequenced sample consisted of peripheral blood. The receptors were gathered from a man between 70 and 80 years old who had recovered from COVID-19.

The CDR3 region is CSVVGDRGQTQYF. The CDR3 DNA reads TGCAGCGTTGTGGGGGACAGGGGTCAGACCCAGTACTTC. The chain links TRBV29-1 to TRBJ2-5, with 10 bases matching TRBD1. The CDR3 extends over 13 amino acids. V lost 4 bases and J lost 6; bases outside the gene matches: 5. CDR1 SQVTM and CDR2 ANQGSEA come from the germline V gene.

This clone occurred a few times. This chain links TRBV5-1 with TRBJ2-7, with a tentative D call TRBD2 (6 bases). This CDR3 region has 15 residues. With 0 bases removed from V and 1 base from J, the gap between germline ends came to 11 bases. CDR1 is SGHRS and CDR2 is YFSETQ in the germline V gene. As DNA, the CDR3 is TGCGCCAGCAGCTTGGCCGGGAGCCTTTCCTACGAGCAGTACTTC. Amino acids: CASSLAGSLSYEQYF.

J is TRBJ2-7 and V is TRBV3-1 (or the pseudogene TRBV3-2); maybe TRBD2 (5 bases). CDR1 LGHDT and CDR2 YNNKEL come from the germline V gene (reference sequence). The CDR3 consists of 15 residues. V lost 4 bases and J 2 bases, leaving 15 bases between the germline ends. The CDR3 region has the DNA TGTGCCAGCAGCCGCACCTCCGGACTCCCCTACGAGCAGTACTTC. Encoded protein: CASSRTSGLPYEQYF.

The rearrangement joins TRBV6-5 to TRBJ2-6; D uncertain. Germline V gives CDR1 MNHEY, CDR2 SVGAGI. The V end lost 10 bases, the J end lost 2 bases, and 9 bases lay between the germline ends. The CDR3 has 13 amino acids. The CDR3 DNA is TGTGCCATCCGTACGGCTGGGGCCAACGTCCTGACTTTC. Protein product: CAIRTAGANVLTF.

The rearrangement joins TRBV18 to TRBJ1-2; TRBD1 agrees at 8 bases. Germline CDR1 is KGHSH and CDR2 is LQKENI. J lost 5 bases, V lost 2 bases, and 4 bases had no gene match. The CDR3 runs 14 residues. The CDR3 reads CASSPGTGGYGYTF. The CDR3, as DNA: TGTGCCAGCTCACCAGGGACAGGAGGGTATGGCTACACCTTC.

This clone was seen a handful of times. The V and J genes are TRBV9 and TRBJ2-3; D gene uncertain. V lost 2 bases and J 2 bases, leaving 12 bases between the germline ends. Germline-derived CDR1 and CDR2 are SGDLS and YYNGEE. There are 15 residues in the CDR3. The DNA of the CDR3 is TGTGCCAGCAGCGTGTTTTATACGGTCACAGATACGCAGTATTTT. This codes for CASSVFYTVTDTQYF.

The chain links TRBV5-1 to TRBJ2-4; 16 bases map to TRBD2. V shed 4 bases and J 0 bases; nucleotides not matched to a gene: 4. CDR3 length: 18 residues. Germline values: CDR1 SGHRS, CDR2 YFSETQ. CDR3 region: CASSAGTSGRVAKNIQYF. In nucleotides, the CDR3 is TGCGCCAGCAGCGCCGGGACTAGCGGGAGGGTAGCCAAAAACATTCAGTACTTC.

The chain recombines TRBV28 with TRBJ2-2; D is perhaps TRBD1 (5 bases). The CDR3 covers 14 residues. The germline V gene encodes CDR1 MDHEN and CDR2 SYDVKM. V was cut by 6 bases and J by 3 bases, with 11 bases left in between. The CDR3 is CASRPRVHTGELFF. The CDR3, as DNA: TGTGCCAGCAGACCCAGGGTGCACACCGGGGAGCTGTTTTTT.

V and J are TRBV7-2 and TRBJ2-3, with TRBD2 matching over 13 bases. The CDR3 extends over 18 amino acids. The J segment lost 0 bases and the V segment lost 5 bases, leaving 8 bases of the junction unmatched. Per the germline V gene, CDR1 is SGHTA and CDR2 is FQGNSA. This CDR3 reads CASSPPGTSGESTDTQYF. DNA for the CDR3: TGTGCCAGCAGCCCACCCGGGACTAGCGGGGAAAGCACAGATACGCAGTATTTT.

This rearrangement joins TRBV4-1 to TRBJ2-3; TRBD2 is a possible D gene (6 bases). The germline V gene has CDR1 MGHRA and CDR2 YSYEKL. V was shortened by 1 base and J by 4 bases, with 21 bases between the two germline ends. CDR3 size: 18 residues. DNA of the CDR3: TGCGCCAGCAGCCAAGCTCCGGAGGGGCGGAGGCGGGCAGATACGCAGTATTTT. Its protein is CASSQAPEGRRRADTQYF.

This rearrangement joins TRBV6-5 to TRBJ1-4, with D tentatively TRBD1 (5 bases). Germline V gives CDR1 MNHEY, CDR2 SVGAGI. The V end was cut by 6 bases, the J end by 4 bases, with 12 bases between. This CDR3 contains 14 residues. Here the CDR3 reads CASRIRVDNEKLFF. The CDR3 DNA reads as TGTGCCAGCAGGATCAGGGTGGATAATGAAAAACTGTTTTTT.

V gene TRBV7-8 combines with J gene TRBJ1-5; 8 bases align to TRBD1. CDR3 size: 16 residues. Germline trimming cut 1 base from V and 0 bases from J; bases unmatched to any gene: 2. Germline-derived CDR1 and CDR2 are SGHVS and FQNEAQ. CDR3 DNA: TGTGCCAGCAGCTTAGGGACAGGGAATAGCAATCAGCCCCAGCATTTT. Its translation: CASSLGTGNSNQPQHF.

The V call is TRBV2, the J call TRBJ1-2, with 10 nucleotides matching TRBD1. The CDR3 extends over 14 amino acids. Germline loops: CDR1 SNHLY, CDR2 FYNNEI. With V trimmed by 3 bases and J by 8 bases, 6 bases remained unmatched. The CDR3 coding sequence is TGTGCCAGCAGTGAGGGACAGGGGTTACGAGGCTACACCTTC. The encoded protein is CASSEGQGLRGYTF.

The rearrangement links TRBV18 to TRBJ1-1, with 8 bases that match TRBD1. V was pared by 6 bases and J by 5 bases, with 2 bases of the junction left unmatched. CDR3 size: 12 residues. Germline V CDR1 and CDR2: KGHSH, LQKENI. As DNA, the CDR3 is TGTGCCAGCTCTAGACAGGGGACTGAAGCTTTCTTT. Its protein product is CASSRQGTEAFF.

V and J are TRBV10-3 and TRBJ1-2; D remains ambiguous. CDR3 length: 15 residues. CDR1 and CDR2 from the germline V gene are ENHRY and SYGVKD. The V end was cut by 10 bases, the J end by 7 bases, with 25 bases between. The CDR3 DNA is TGTGCCACCCGTCCCAATAACAATCCTAGAGGTGGCTACACCTTC. Protein sequence: CATRPNNNPRGGYTF.

The V gene is TRBV20-1, the J gene TRBJ2-1, with 7 bases matching TRBD2. V shed 6 bases and J 15 bases; nucleotides not matched to a gene: 11. CDR1 is DFQATT and CDR2 is SNEGSKA in the germline V gene (reference sequence). The CDR3 length is 11 residues. CDR3 amino acids: CSASSGVRGFF. CDR3 nucleotide sequence: TGCAGTGCGTCGAGCGGGGTTCGCGGGTTCTTC.

The rearrangement uses TRBV5-4 and TRBJ2-2; 7 positions match TRBD1. The CDR3 has 15 amino acids. V gave up 4 bases and J gave up 0 bases; unmatched junction bases: 3. Germline V CDR1 and CDR2: SGHNT, YYREEE (reference sequence). The CDR3 DNA is TGTGCCAGCAGCAAAGGGACAGCGAACACCGGGGAGCTGTTTTTT. It yields the protein CASSKGTANTGELFF.

Ten or more counts support this clone. V is TRBV7-3 and J is TRBJ2-1; 8 bases map to TRBD1. The CDR3 contains 14 residues. V dropped 5 bases and J dropped 6; count of bases not matched to a gene: 6. Germline lookup yields CDR1 SGHTA and CDR2 FQGTGA. The CDR3 reads CASSSPTGGNEQFF. The DNA for the CDR3 is TGTGCCAGCAGCAGCCCCACAGGGGGCAATGAGCAGTTCTTC.

About this clone: This sample includes further DNA sequences coding for the same CDR3. This sequence joins TRBV6-5 and TRBJ2-1; D gene uncertain. V was trimmed by 7 bases and J by 0 bases, leaving 10 bases between them. This CDR3 has 14 residues. From germline, CDR1 is MNHEY and CDR2 SVGAGI. The CDR3 here is CASNRASSYNEQFF. The CDR3 DNA reads as TGTGCCAGCAACCGCGCGAGCTCCTACAATGAGCAGTTCTTC.

The chain combines TRBV19 with TRBJ2-4, with 11 bases that match TRBD2. Germline values: CDR1 LNHDA, CDR2 SQIVND (reference sequence). The CDR3 has 16 residues. Trimming took 4 bases from V and 4 from J; bases not matched to a gene: 6. This CDR3 is CASSKLAGGKKNIQYF. As DNA, the CDR3 is TGTGCCAGTAGTAAGCTAGCGGGAGGCAAGAAAAACATTCAGTACTTC.

The chain employs TRBV10-3 and TRBJ2-3; TRBD2 matches 8 bases. Germline CDR1 reads ENHRY; CDR2 reads SYGVKD. After removal of 10 bases from V and 2 bases from J, the junction contained 5 bases not matched to a gene. The CDR3 consists of 13 residues. CDR3 nucleotides: TGTGCCACCGTAGCGGGGAACACAGATACGCAGTATTTT. Translation: CATVAGNTDTQYF.

This clone was observed at least ten times. The chain is built from TRBV9 and TRBJ1-5; weak D call: TRBD1 (5 bases). V shed 3 bases and J shed 6 bases, with 16 bases lying between them. The CDR3 spans 15 residues. Germline V CDR1 and CDR2: SGDLS, YYNGEE. This CDR3 is CASSARRGGFQPQHF. The CDR3 DNA reads TGTGCCAGCAGCGCCCGCCGGGGGGGTTTTCAGCCCCAGCATTTT.

This chain links TRBV12-3 or TRBV12-4 with TRBJ2-7; maybe TRBD2 (6 bases). Between the trimmed V and J ends, which lost 1 base and 4 bases, there was a span of 8 bases. The CDR3 loop spans 13 amino acids. The CDR3 DNA follows: TGTGCCAGCAGTTTAGAACTAGCTTACGAGCAGTACTTC. Its translation: CASSLELAYEQYF.

This clone was picked up a small number of times. V usage is TRBV4-3 and J usage is TRBJ2-5; 7 bases match TRBD2. The CDR3 spans 17 residues. The junction had 12 bases not matched to a gene; V was cut back by 0 bases and J by 5 bases. Germline V lookup: CDR1 LGHNA, CDR2 YSLEER. CDR3 residues: CASSQDWGGPLLETQYF. CDR3 in DNA: TGCGCCAGCAGCCAAGACTGGGGGGGACCCCTCCTGGAGACCCAGTACTTC.

CDR3 bases: TGTGCCAGCAGCTTAGCGGCTAGCGGCGCCTACAATGAGCAGTTCTTC. Translation: CASSLAASGAYNEQFF. This chain uses TRBV7-2 with TRBJ2-1, with 7 bases identical to TRBD2. In germline, CDR1 is SGHTA, CDR2 FQGNSA. V gave up 0 bases and J gave up 2 bases; unmatched junction bases: 4. The CDR3 covers 16 residues.

This clone was detected once. This chain joins TRBV7-2 and TRBJ2-3, with a tentative D call TRBD2 (6 bases). CDR1 is SGHTA and CDR2 is FQGNSA in the germline V gene. V was pared by 0 bases and J by 4 bases, with 14 bases between. CDR3 size: 16 residues. The CDR3 sequence is CASSLAGGHPPDTQYF. The CDR3 DNA is TGTGCCAGCAGCTTAGCGGGAGGCCATCCCCCAGATACGCAGTATTTT.

CDR3 sequence: CASSINGRAVNEQFF. The DNA for the CDR3 is TGTGCCAGTAGTATAAACGGGAGGGCAGTTAATGAGCAGTTCTTC. The chain couples TRBV19 to TRBJ2-1, with TRBD2 identical over 8 bases. V dropped 2 bases and J dropped 7; count of bases not matched to a gene: 7. This CDR3 spans 15 amino acids. The germline V gene has CDR1 LNHDA and CDR2 SQIVND (reference sequence).

V is TRBV19 and J is TRBJ1-5, with D maybe TRBD1 (5 bases). Trimming stripped 5 bases from V and 1 base from J, with 6 bases between. The CDR3 has 13 residues. The germline V gene has CDR1 LNHDA and CDR2 SQIVND (reference sequence). CDR3 loop: CASSRGSNQPQHF. CDR3 in DNA: TGTGCCAGTAGTCGGGGGAGCAATCAGCCCCAGCATTTT.

The rearrangement uses TRBV4-1 and TRBJ1-2; D is unresolved. Trimming shortened V by 0 bases and J by 2 bases, and 13 bases separated the two germline ends. CDR1 and CDR2 from the germline V gene are MGHRA and YSYEKL. This CDR3 comprises 16 residues. This chain's CDR3 is CASSQDPQAINYGYTF. CDR3 DNA sequence: TGCGCCAGCAGCCAAGATCCGCAGGCTATCAACTATGGCTACACCTTC.